Presented here are 29 T cell receptor beta chains from one specimen sequenced in a study of response to subunit inactivated influenza vaccine. From the RT-PCR reads, TCRdb called clonotypes with MiXCR, one entry per CDR3 protein. The sample includes 500,000 to 600,000 distinct CDR3 sequences, about 11% of them seen just once. This same sample was also taken into another study, of T cells expressing NK-cell markers. As that report states: UMIs accompanied the 5'RACE template switching by which TCR beta cDNA was made.

The specimen comprised PBMCs from blood, sampled on the day of vaccination. The receptors stem from a man between 50 and 59 years old who received an inactivated influenza vaccine.

The sample holds a few counts of this clonotype. The chain carries TRBV29-1 and TRBJ2-7; perhaps TRBD2 as D (5 bases). Trimming shortened V by 6 bases and J by 3 bases, and 12 bases separated the two germline ends. The CDR3 contains 12 residues. Germline V gene data show CDR1 as SQVTM and CDR2 as ANQGSEA. The CDR3 reads CSVGRNGYEQYF. The CDR3 bases are TGCAGCGTGGGGAGAAACGGCTACGAGCAGTACTTC.

This clonotype was recorded a few times. The gene calls are TRBV10-3 and TRBJ2-5; D perhaps matches TRBD1 (5 bases). Germline V CDR1 and CDR2: ENHRY, SYGVKD. This CDR3 region has 14 residues. With 9 bases removed from V and 4 bases from J, the gap between germline ends came to 18 bases. CDR3: CAIMSRDEGETQYF. CDR3 DNA sequence: TGTGCCATAATGTCCAGGGATGAAGGAGAGACCCAGTACTTC.

This clonotype was observed a few times. V usage is TRBV6-1 and J usage is TRBJ2-7, with D tentatively TRBD1 or TRBD2 (5 bases each). Trimming removed 7 bases at V and 2 bases at J, with 15 bases between. The germline V gene encodes CDR1 MNHNS and CDR2 SASEGT. CDR3 length: 14 amino acids. CDR3 nucleotides: TGTGCCAGCACCCGGGTGGGACCAACCTACGAGCAGTACTTC. Amino acid sequence: CASTRVGPTYEQYF.

The genes are TRBV29-1 and TRBJ2-5, with TRBD1 identical over 7 bases. With V trimmed by 0 bases and J by 2 bases, 9 bases remained unmatched. In germline, CDR1 is SQVTM, CDR2 ANQGSEA. The CDR3 covers 16 residues. The CDR3 region has the DNA TGCAGCGTTGAAGATAGGGCTCCGGGACAGCAAGAGACCCAGTACTTC. This sequence encodes CSVEDRAPGQQETQYF. Combining the CDR3 with reference TRBV29-1 and TRBJ2-5 gives the whole variable domain SAVISQKPSRDICQRGTSLTIQCQVDSQVTMMFWYRQQPGQSLTLIATANQGSEATYESGFVIDKFPISRPNLTFSTLTVSNMSPEDSSIYLCSVEDRAPGQQETQYFGPGTRLLVL.

As concerns this clonotype: With a much larger clone just one base away, this may be a read error. This CDR3 is CAIGAGQGEQYF. The CDR3 nucleotides read TGTGCCATCGGGGCGGGACAGGGTGAGCAGTACTTC. The V gene is TRBV10-3, the J gene TRBJ2-7, with 9 bases lining up with TRBD1. Germline CDR1 and CDR2: ENHRY and SYGVKD. This CDR3 contains 12 residues. J gave up 7 bases and V 8 bases, and 6 bases lay outside the gene matches.

The rearrangement links TRBV20-1 to TRBJ2-4, with D unclear. Germline V CDR1 and CDR2: DFQATT, SNEGSKA (reference sequence). V was clipped by 0 bases and J by 7 bases, with 19 bases between them. This CDR3 spans 16 amino acids. CDR3 DNA sequence: TGCAGTGCTAGAGATGTTCGGGTTGATAGTGTGAACATTCAGTACTTC. Translation: CSARDVRVDSVNIQYF.

The chain joins TRBV5-5 to TRBJ2-1; possible D gene TRBD1, 6 bases. The germline CDR1 and CDR2 sequences are SGHKS and YYEKEE (reference sequence). Deletions cut 4 bases from V and 10 bases from J, with 15 bases between. The CDR3 loop spans 13 amino acids. This chain's CDR3 is CASSIQGFGEQFF. The CDR3 DNA sequence: TGTGCCAGCAGCATACAGGGCTTCGGGGAGCAGTTCTTC.

This clonotype was picked up one time. The chain combines TRBV27 with TRBJ2-7; TRBD2 agrees at 8 bases. The CDR3 sequence is 14 residues long. The trim removed 5 bases at V and 5 bases at J, leaving 8 bases unmatched. CDR1 is MNHEY and CDR2 is SMNVEV in the germline V gene (reference sequence). CDR3 sequence (DNA): TGTGCCAGCAGTCCCCTGCGGGGGGCTGACGAGCAGTACTTC. Amino acid sequence: CASSPLRGADEQYF.

V is TRBV12-3 or TRBV12-4 and J is TRBJ2-2, with D perhaps TRBD1 (6 bases). Trimming stripped 6 bases from V and 1 base from J, with 9 bases between. This CDR3 is 14 amino acids long. This chain's CDR3 is CASRQGRNTGELFF. DNA for the CDR3: TGTGCCAGCAGACAGGGACGGAACACCGGGGAGCTGTTTTTT.

The chain uses TRBV6-5 and TRBJ2-1, with 9 positions matching TRBD1. The CDR3 loop spans 15 amino acids. Germline CDR1 MNHEY, CDR2 SVGAGI. J gave up 7 bases and V 0 bases, and 4 bases lay outside the gene matches. CDR3 in amino acids: CASSYSGTGKNEQFF. The CDR3 DNA reads as TGTGCCAGCAGTTACTCGGGGACAGGGAAAAATGAGCAGTTCTTC.

The rearrangement links TRBV6-2 or TRBV6-3 to TRBJ2-7; 9 nucleotides agree with TRBD2. Germline CDR1 MNHEY, CDR2 SVGEGT. V gave up 8 bases and J gave up 2 bases; unmatched junction bases: 7. The CDR3 sequence is 14 residues long. The CDR3 DNA sequence: TGTGCCAGCGATACCGGGACTAGCCCCTACGAGCAGTACTTC. The encoded protein is CASDTGTSPYEQYF.

The sample holds a few counts of this clonotype. This chain uses TRBV5-1 with TRBJ2-2, with 7 bases matching TRBD1. V lost 4 bases to trimming and J lost 7 bases; unmatched junction nucleotides: 19. Germline CDR1 reads SGHRS; CDR2 reads YFSETQ. The CDR3 is made up of 18 amino acids. CDR3: CASSPYTRSATGDGELFF. The CDR3 nucleotides read TGCGCCAGCAGCCCCTACACGCGGTCCGCTACAGGGGACGGGGAGCTGTTTTTT.

This clonotype was found a few times. The rearrangement joins TRBV6-2 or TRBV6-3 to TRBJ2-7, with D possibly matching TRBD1 (5 bases). V was cut by 10 bases and J by 0 bases, with 10 bases left in between. Germline V gene lookup returns CDR1 MNHEY and CDR2 SVGEGT. CDR3 length equals 12 residues. CDR3 protein: CATVDSSYEQYF. As DNA, the CDR3 is TGTGCCACCGTAGACAGCTCCTACGAGCAGTACTTC.

This sequence joins TRBV5-6 and TRBJ2-1, with 7 bases aligning to TRBD2. CDR1 is SGHDT and CDR2 is YYEEEE in the germline V gene. The ends lost 2 bases at V and 0 bases at J; junction bases unmatched: 5. This CDR3 contains 16 residues. CDR3 sequence reads: CASSFGGMSSYNEQFF. The CDR3 DNA is TGTGCCAGCAGCTTCGGGGGGATGAGCTCCTACAATGAGCAGTTCTTC.

This clonotype came up a few times. The chain recombines TRBV5-1 with TRBJ2-1, with a tentative D call TRBD2 (6 bases). V was trimmed by 2 bases and J by 2 bases, leaving 17 bases between them. The V gene's germline CDR1 is SGHRS and CDR2 YFSETQ. The CDR3 totals 17 residues. For the CDR3, the DNA is TGCGCCAGCAGCTTCGGCGGGGCTAGAATTCCCTACAATGAGCAGTTCTTC. As protein: CASSFGGARIPYNEQFF.

This clonotype was picked up a small number of times. The gene calls are TRBV3-1 and TRBJ1-5; D possibly corresponds to TRBD1 (6 bases). The length of the CDR3 is 16 residues. V dropped 0 bases and J dropped 6 bases, with 15 bases sitting between them. The germline V gene encodes CDR1 LGHDT and CDR2 YNNKEL (reference sequence). In DNA form, the CDR3 reads TGTGCCAGCAGCCAAGATTGGGGGCAAGTACGTCAGCCCCAGCATTTT. It encodes CASSQDWGQVRQPQHF.

This clonotype was detected a few times. V is TRBV11-2 and J is TRBJ2-1, with 12 bases aligning to TRBD2. The V gene's germline CDR1 is SGHAT and CDR2 FQNNGV. This CDR3 is 18 amino acids long. V shed 1 base, J shed 12 bases, and the junction held 16 bases outside the gene matches. The CDR3 protein is CASSLVPAGTSGLSVQFF. The DNA for the CDR3 is TGTGCCAGCAGCTTAGTCCCTGCCGGGACTAGCGGGTTGAGTGTGCAGTTCTTC.

The V and J genes are TRBV6-2 or TRBV6-3 and TRBJ2-1; unclear D gene. Germline values: CDR1 MNHEY, CDR2 SVGEGT. This CDR3 region has 13 residues. Trimming stripped 6 bases from V and 7 bases from J, with 13 bases between. The CDR3: CASRPRDANEQFF. The CDR3, as DNA: TGTGCCAGCAGACCCCGTGACGCGAATGAGCAGTTCTTC.

This clonotype came up a few times. The rearrangement joins TRBV12-3 or TRBV12-4 to TRBJ1-5; unclear D gene. Trimming took off 6 bases at V and 4 bases at J, with 13 bases between the two ends. There are 14 residues in the CDR3. The CDR3 bases are TGTGCCAGCAGCCGTTCTACGGGAAATCAGCCCCAGCATTTT. Translated, it gives CASSRSTGNQPQHF.

This clonotype showed up many times. The junction departs from the called germline gene at one end, perhaps through a read error. J is TRBJ1-5 and V is TRBV7-9; D may be TRBD1 (6 bases). The CDR3 loop spans 13 amino acids. Germline V gene lookup returns CDR1 SEHNR and CDR2 FQNEAQ (reference sequence). The CDR3 loop is CASSLGGDQPQHF. CDR3 sequence (DNA): TGTGCCAGCAGTTTAGGGGGGGATCAGCCCCAGCATTTT.

This clonotype showed up just a few times. The chain recombines TRBV20-1 with TRBJ1-5; no clear D. Deletions cut 3 bases from V and 0 bases from J, with 12 bases between. This CDR3 is built from 15 residues. Per the germline V gene, CDR1 is DFQATT and CDR2 is SNEGSKA (reference sequence). CDR3 coding DNA: TGCAGTGCTAGTATTGGAGGGCATAGCAATCAGCCCCAGCATTTT. Translated, it gives CSASIGGHSNQPQHF.

V and J are TRBV10-3 and TRBJ1-1; weak D call: TRBD1 (6 bases). Germline V gene data show CDR1 as ENHRY and CDR2 as SYGVKD. Trimming removed 3 bases from V and 6 bases from J, with 11 bases in between. The CDR3 length is 13 residues. CDR3 residues: CAISEQGTAEAFF. The CDR3 coding sequence is TGTGCCATCAGTGAACAGGGTACCGCTGAAGCTTTCTTT.

In regard to this clonotype: A junction boundary mismatches the germline segment, possibly from a read error. The gene calls are TRBV5-1 and TRBJ2-1, with 10 positions matching TRBD1. CDR1 and CDR2 (germline): SGHRS, YFSETQ. The CDR3 loop spans 15 amino acids. CDR3 coding DNA: TGCGCCAGCAGGTACCGGGACAGGGGAAACAATAAGCAGTTCTTC. It is translated as CASRYRDRGNNKQFF.

This chain links TRBV7-2 with TRBJ2-2; unclear D gene. CDR1 and CDR2 (germline): SGHTA, FQGNSA. The germline V and J ends were trimmed by 4 bases and 7 bases, with 10 bases remaining between them. The CDR3 covers 13 residues. CDR3 sequence: CASSSGWGGELFF. The CDR3 region has the DNA TGTGCCAGCAGCTCGGGTTGGGGCGGGGAGCTGTTTTTT.

This chain joins TRBV18 and TRBJ2-3; possible D gene TRBD2, 5 bases. V was shortened by 0 bases and J by 3 bases, with 13 bases between the two germline ends. The germline V gene encodes CDR1 KGHSH and CDR2 LQKENI. The length of the CDR3 is 16 residues. The CDR3 here is CASSPPGSQPTDTQYF. DNA of the CDR3: TGTGCCAGCTCACCACCAGGGAGCCAACCTACAGATACGCAGTATTTT. Looking up the rest from reference TRBV18 and TRBJ2-3 gives the full variable domain: NAGVMQNPRHLVRRRGQEARLRCSPMKGHSHVYWYRQLPEEGLKFMVYLQKENIIDESGMPKERFSAEFPKEGPSILRIQQVVRGDSAAYFCASSPPGSQPTDTQYFGPGTRLTVL.

The rearrangement links TRBV6-2 or TRBV6-3 to TRBJ2-1; 7 bases agree with TRBD2. J gave up 2 bases and V 3 bases, and 4 bases lay outside the gene matches. The germline gives CDR1 MNHEY, CDR2 SVGEGT. The CDR3 sequence is 15 residues long. CDR3 DNA: TGTGCCAGCAGTTATGGACTAGACCCCTACAATGAGCAGTTCTTC. Its translation is CASSYGLDPYNEQFF.

The chain has TRBV6-1 and TRBJ2-7; D remains unclear. This CDR3 region has 14 residues. The V end was cut by 6 bases, the J end by 5 bases, with 17 bases between. Germline CDR1 is MNHNS and CDR2 is SASEGT. CDR3 nucleotide sequence: TGTGCCAGCAGATTTCTTGTAACATCGGACGAGCAGTACTTC. As protein: CASRFLVTSDEQYF.

This clonotype was counted only a few times. The gene calls are TRBV5-1 and TRBJ2-1, with 8 bases matching TRBD1. CDR1 and CDR2 from the germline V gene are SGHRS and YFSETQ. V lost 6 bases, J lost 5 bases, and 19 bases stayed unmatched. The CDR3 contains 18 residues. Written as DNA, the CDR3 is TGCGCCAGCAAAAGGGGACAGGCCGCATCCTTCTTTAACAATGAGCAGTTCTTC. It codes for CASKRGQAASFFNNEQFF.

V and J are TRBV10-3 and TRBJ2-7; 9 bases fit TRBD1. Germline assignment: CDR1 ENHRY and CDR2 SYGVKD. V shed 7 bases, J shed 3 bases, and the junction held 4 bases outside the gene matches. The CDR3 is 13 residues long. CDR3 sequence (DNA): TGTGCCATCACTTCGGGACAGGGCTACGAGCAGTACTTC. This translates into CAITSGQGYEQYF.